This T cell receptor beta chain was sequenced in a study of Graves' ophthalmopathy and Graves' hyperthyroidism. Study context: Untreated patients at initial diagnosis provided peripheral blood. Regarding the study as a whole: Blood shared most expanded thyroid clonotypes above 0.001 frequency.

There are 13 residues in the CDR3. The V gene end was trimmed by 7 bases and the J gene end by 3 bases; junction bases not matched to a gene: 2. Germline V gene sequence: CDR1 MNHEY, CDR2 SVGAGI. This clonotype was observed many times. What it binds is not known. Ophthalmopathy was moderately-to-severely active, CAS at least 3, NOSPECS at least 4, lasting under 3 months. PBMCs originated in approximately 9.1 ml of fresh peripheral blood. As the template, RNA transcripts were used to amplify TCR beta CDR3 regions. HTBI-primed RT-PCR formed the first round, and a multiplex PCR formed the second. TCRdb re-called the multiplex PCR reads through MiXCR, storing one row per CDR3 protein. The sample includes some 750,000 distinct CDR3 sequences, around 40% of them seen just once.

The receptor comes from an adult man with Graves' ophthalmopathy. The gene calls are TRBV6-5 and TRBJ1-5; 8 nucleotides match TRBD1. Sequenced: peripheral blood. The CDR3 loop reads CASKGQVNQPQHF. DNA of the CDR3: TGTGCCAGCAAGGGACAGGTCAATCAGCCCCAGCATTTT.